Listed here is a single T cell receptor beta chain. One end of the junction fails to match germline, which may point to a read error. The sample belongs to a study of blood T cells in healthy people across ages. The germline CDR1 and CDR2 sequences are LNHNV and YYDKDF (reference sequence). The CDR3 has 14 amino acids. A J-beta primer mix and a sample-barcoded 5' primer were used in a second PCR of about 6 to 12 cycles. TCRdb re-analysed the 5' RACE reads in MiXCR, keeping a single row per CDR3 protein. The sample gives under 2 million distinct CDR3 sequences, approximately 32% of which show up once; 10% to 12% is in the top ten.

This clonotype originated in a woman younger than 45 in good health. The gene calls are TRBV15 and TRBJ1-3; D call uncertain. The sequenced material came from blood. The CDR3 DNA follows: TGTGCCACCGGCAGAGAACTCCTCCCAAACACCATATATTTT. It codes for CATGRELLPNTIYF.